The subject of this entry is one T cell receptor (beta chain). This record comes from a study of technical replicates of blood from several donors. Assay: immunoSEQ multiplex PCR; the TCRdb copy retains only in-frame clones and omits some. Among around 84,000 clones listed, 95% to 98% were seen once. Germline CDR1 reads LNHDA; CDR2 reads SQIVND (reference sequence). There are 15 residues in the CDR3. The trim removed 4 bases at V and 2 bases at J, leaving 4 bases unmatched. Sequencing was carried out using T cells isolated from PBMCs. This chain links TRBV19 with TRBJ1-1; 10 bases are a match to TRBD1. The origin of this receptor is a human donor in good health. In DNA form, the CDR3 reads TGTGCCAGTAGTAACCGGGACAGGGGCAACACTGAAGCTTTCTTT. As protein: CASSNRDRGNTEAFF.